The next 9 T cell receptor beta chains were all read from a single sample in a study of cytomegalovirus exposure and HLA in healthy donors. The PCR ran on 60 Vbeta and 13 Jbeta primers. The data were produced by immunoSEQ multiplex PCR, yet TCRdb's version contains in-frame clones alone and is incomplete. The sample contains 69,000 or so clones, 74% of which appear only once. Sample: PBMCs. These receptors were obtained from a woman in her sixties in good health and CMV-seropositive.

The chain joins TRBV7-2 to TRBJ2-7, with TRBD1 as a possible D gene (6 bases). Looked up from germline, CDR1 is SGHTA and CDR2 is FQGNSA. Trimming removed 0 bases from V and 7 bases from J, with 10 bases in between. The CDR3 has 13 residues. The DNA of the CDR3 is TGTGCCAGCAGCTTAGCGCTCAGGGGTGAGCAGTACTTC. It translates to CASSLALRGEQYF.

The CDR3 nucleotides are TGTGCCAGCAGCCTCGGACAGGGAAATTCACCCCTCCACTTT. Residues: CASSLGQGNSPLHF. The J gene is TRBJ1-6, the V gene TRBV6-4; TRBD1 matches 8 bases. Per germline, CDR1 MRHNA and CDR2 SNTAGT. Losses at the gene ends were 6 bases for V and 7 bases for J; bases not matched to a gene: 5. There are 14 residues in the CDR3.

The J gene is TRBJ1-5, the V gene TRBV10-3; tentatively, D is TRBD1 (5 bases). Germline loops: CDR1 ENHRY, CDR2 SYGVKD. This CDR3 spans 16 amino acids. V was shortened by 2 bases and J by 2 bases, with 13 bases between the two germline ends. The CDR3 loop is CAISETGGRGNQPQHF. In DNA form, the CDR3 reads TGTGCCATCAGTGAGACGGGGGGACGAGGCAATCAGCCCCAGCATTTT.

The V call is TRBV30, the J call TRBJ1-2; D not certain. Germline V gene data show CDR1 as GTSNPN and CDR2 as SVGIG (reference sequence). V lost 1 base and J lost 1, with 10 bases in between. There are 14 residues in the CDR3. As DNA, the CDR3 is TGTGCCTGGAGTGATTATTACAATAACTATGGCTACACCTTC. The encoded protein is CAWSDYYNNYGYTF. Full variable domain (rest looked up from reference TRBV30 and TRBJ1-2): SQTIHQWPATLVQPVGSPLSLECTVEGTSNPNLYWYRQAAGRGLQLLFYSVGIGQISSEVPQNLSASRPQDRQFILSSKKLLLSDSGFYLCAWSDYYNNYGYTFGSGTRLTVV.

This clone has just one count. V and J are TRBV5-1 and TRBJ2-2; TRBD1 matches 9 bases. The CDR3 runs 16 residues. Trimming cost V 4 bases and J 4 bases; bases outside gene matches: 8. Germline-derived CDR1 and CDR2 are SGHRS and YFSETQ. The CDR3 DNA is TGCGCCAGCAGCCCCCGGGACAGGGCGACCACCGGGGAGCTGTTTTTT. This sequence encodes CASSPRDRATTGELFF.

The rearrangement joins TRBV4-2 to TRBJ2-7; D unclear. Germline loops: CDR1 LGHNA, CDR2 YNFKEQ. This CDR3 is built from 14 residues. V was trimmed by 0 bases and J by 0 bases, leaving 6 bases between them. CDR3 nucleotide sequence: TGTGCCAGCAGCCAAGATCTAGGCTCCTACGAGCAGTACTTC. Protein product: CASSQDLGSYEQYF.

This chain links TRBV5-1 with TRBJ1-2; tentatively, D is TRBD1 (6 bases). The CDR3 consists of 14 residues. Germline V CDR1 and CDR2: SGHRS, YFSETQ. Trimming cost V 4 bases and J 4 bases, with 14 bases left between them. The CDR3 region is CASSVSGVSYGYTF. In nucleotides, the CDR3 is TGCGCCAGCAGCGTTTCAGGGGTGAGCTATGGCTACACCTTC.

Comments on this clone: Other DNA sequences within the sample encode an identical CDR3. CDR3 in DNA: TGCGCCAGCAGCCCAGACCTGACTAGCGGCCTAAACGACGAGCAGTACTTC. Translation: CASSPDLTSGLNDEQYF. V is TRBV4-1 and J is TRBJ2-7; 9 bases match TRBD2. Germline-derived CDR1 and CDR2 are MGHRA and YSYEKL. CDR3 length: 17 residues. Trimming removed 4 bases from V and 5 bases from J; junction bases left unmatched: 15.

The chain has TRBV6-1 and TRBJ1-5, with D maybe TRBD1 (5 bases). CDR3 length: 15 amino acids. The germline V gene has CDR1 MNHNS and CDR2 SASEGT. Trimming took off 6 bases at V and 3 bases at J, with 15 bases between the two ends. CDR3 residues: CASREQGPNNQPQHF. CDR3 nucleotide sequence: TGTGCCAGCAGAGAGCAGGGCCCTAACAATCAGCCCCAGCATTTT.